This TCR beta chain originates from a study of T cells after yellow fever vaccination. Study details: Low-cell-number fractions underwent preparation using SMART-Seq v4 Ultra Low Input.

This clonotype was recorded many times. Its target is not known. Using its own MiXCR run on the 5' RACE reads, TCRdb lists one record per CDR3 protein. The table records some 300,000 distinct CDR3 sequences, around 3.6% of them present only once. General study findings and limits: After the booster, nearly 98% of CD4 and roughly nine tenths of CD8 primary-response clones were re-detected. Researchers cautioned that FACS-sorted repertoires could harbor abundant clonotypes contaminating from the bulk population.

This TCR was sampled from a man aged 18 to 30 who received the YFV17D yellow fever vaccine. This material consisted of PBMCs, taken on the day of the yellow fever booster vaccination.

CDR3 protein: CASSVGQETQYF. In nucleotides, the CDR3 is TGTGCCAGCAGCGTAGGACAAGAGACCCAGTACTTC. The gene calls are TRBV7-2 and TRBJ2-5; no clear D. With 5 bases removed from V and 2 bases from J, the gap between germline ends came to 6 bases. The CDR3 has 12 amino acids. Germline loops: CDR1 SGHTA, CDR2 FQGNSA.